The clone carrying this T cell receptor beta chain was found many times. Antigen: not known. The sample is drawn from a study of T-cell reconstitution after alpha-beta-depleted transplantation in children. Findings of the study overall: One year after transplant, T-cell counts and diversity came mostly from newly produced T cells. After transplant, high TCRbeta diversity at day 60 in some patients arose from surviving recipient T cells and thymic progenitors. In patients about two months after transplant, alpha-beta T cells reportedly arose from several hundred expanded graft clones.

V lost 3 bases and J 0 bases, leaving 6 bases between the germline ends. CDR3 length equals 14 residues. Construction of the TCRbeta library involved unique molecular identifiers. TCRdb fed the PCR reads into MiXCR, producing one record per CDR3 protein. The sample yields fewer than 350,000 distinct CDR3 sequences, about 9.5% seen once. The rearrangement uses TRBV12-3 or TRBV12-4 and TRBJ1-3, with no clear D. The material was PBMCs, obtained before TCRalphabeta/CD19-depleted stem cell transplant. The clonotype originates from a boy less than two years old with acute myeloid leukemia, due to receive a stem cell transplant. The CDR3 nucleotides read TGTGCCAGCAGTTTCTACGGCTCTGGAAACACCATATATTTT. It yields the protein CASSFYGSGNTIYF.